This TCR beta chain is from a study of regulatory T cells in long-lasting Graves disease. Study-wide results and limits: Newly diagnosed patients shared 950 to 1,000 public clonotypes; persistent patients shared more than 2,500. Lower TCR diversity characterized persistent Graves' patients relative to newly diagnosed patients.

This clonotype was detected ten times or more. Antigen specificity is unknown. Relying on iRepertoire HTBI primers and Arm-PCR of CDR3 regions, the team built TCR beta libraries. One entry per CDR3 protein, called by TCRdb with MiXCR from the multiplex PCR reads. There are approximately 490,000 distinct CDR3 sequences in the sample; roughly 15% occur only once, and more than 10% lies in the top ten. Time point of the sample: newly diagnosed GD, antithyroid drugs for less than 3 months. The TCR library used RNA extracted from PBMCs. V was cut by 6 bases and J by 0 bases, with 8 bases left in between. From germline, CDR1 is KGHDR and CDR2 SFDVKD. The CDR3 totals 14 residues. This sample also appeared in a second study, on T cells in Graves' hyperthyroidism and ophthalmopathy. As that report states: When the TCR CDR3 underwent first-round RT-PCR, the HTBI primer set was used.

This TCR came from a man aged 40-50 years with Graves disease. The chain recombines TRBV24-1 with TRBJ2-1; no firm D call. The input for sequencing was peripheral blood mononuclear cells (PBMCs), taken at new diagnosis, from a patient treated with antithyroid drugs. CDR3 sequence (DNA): TGTGCCACCAGTCATGCCCCCTCCTACAATGAGCAGTTCTTC. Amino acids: CATSHAPSYNEQFF.